The sequence of this T cell receptor beta chain was determined in a study of blood T cell repertoires in COVID-19. Background on the study: Samples representing acute and convalescent COVID-19 were sourced from the United States, Italy and Spain. Sources were T cells, B-cell-depleted T cells, or PBMCs; the material itself was cDNA or gDNA.

This clone showed up just a few times. Data came from immunoSEQ multiplex PCR; TCRdb stores just in-frame clones and leaves some out. The table shows about 230,000 clones, with approximately 80% occurring only once. The CDR3 sequence is 13 residues long. CDR1 and CDR2 (germline): MDHEN, SYDVKM. Trimming at V came to 10 bases and at J to 3 bases, leaving 9 bases not matched to a gene. The sequence came from a woman aged 50 to 60 with acute or convalescent COVID-19. The J gene is TRBJ2-7, the V gene TRBV28, with 7 bases lining up with TRBD1. The source material was peripheral blood. The CDR3 loop is CAIRQGINYEQYF. In nucleotides, the CDR3 is TGTGCCATCCGACAGGGTATTAACTACGAGCAGTACTTC.